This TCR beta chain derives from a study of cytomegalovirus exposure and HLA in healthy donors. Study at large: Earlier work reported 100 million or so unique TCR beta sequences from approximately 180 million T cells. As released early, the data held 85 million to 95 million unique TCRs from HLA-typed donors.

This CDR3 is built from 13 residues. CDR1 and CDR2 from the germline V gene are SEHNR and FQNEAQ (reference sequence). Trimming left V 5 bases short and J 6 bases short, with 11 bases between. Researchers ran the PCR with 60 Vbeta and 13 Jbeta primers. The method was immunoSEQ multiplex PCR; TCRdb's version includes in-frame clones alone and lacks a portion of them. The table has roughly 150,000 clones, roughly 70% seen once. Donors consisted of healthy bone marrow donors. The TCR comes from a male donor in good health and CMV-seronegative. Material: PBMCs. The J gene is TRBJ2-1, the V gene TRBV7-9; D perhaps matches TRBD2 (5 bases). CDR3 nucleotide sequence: TGTGCCAGCAGCCTAGGACTGGGCAATGAGCAGTTCTTC. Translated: CASSLGLGNEQFF.